The 16 T cell receptor beta chains below all came from one sample that was sequenced in a study of human T cells and chemical hapten exposure. The time point denotes: patch test 2, 6 weeks after DPC sensitization. Treatment noted: therapeutic diphenylcyclopropenone sensitization with weekly scalp DPC. TCRdb reanalysed the RACE reads using MiXCR and keeps one entry per CDR3 protein. There are about 140,000 distinct CDR3 sequences in the sample; around 11% occur only once, and about 1.3% lies in the top ten. The material was whole blood, obtained in connection with sensitization to the hapten diphenylcyclopropenone (DPC). The receptor set was obtained from a woman aged 45 to 65 with alopecia areata. Some clones in this sample may be carry-over from other donors' samples.

This clonotype has only a few counts. The chain uses TRBV19 and TRBJ2-4; D is unclear. CDR1 LNHDA and CDR2 SQIVND come from the germline V gene (reference sequence). The CDR3 sequence is 16 residues long. The V end lost 1 base, the J end lost 1 base, and 11 bases lay between the germline ends. CDR3 sequence: CASSIGAVGAKNIQYF. DNA of the CDR3: TGTGCCAGTAGTATAGGGGCGGTGGGGGCCAAAAACATTCAGTACTTC.

This clonotype came up many times. This sequence joins TRBV20-1 and TRBJ1-2, with 9 nucleotides matching TRBD1. Germline-derived CDR1 and CDR2 are DFQATT and SNEGSKA (reference sequence). V lost 0 bases to trimming and J lost 6 bases; unmatched junction nucleotides: 2. CDR3 length equals 13 residues. CDR3 protein: CSAREGQGHGYTF. The CDR3 region has the DNA TGCAGTGCTAGAGAGGGACAGGGCCATGGCTACACCTTC.

This clonotype was picked up many times. This chain links TRBV11-2 with TRBJ2-2, with 8 bases matching TRBD1. CDR1 and CDR2 (germline): SGHAT, FQNNGV. V was clipped by 5 bases and J by 5 bases; unmatched bases: 7. CDR3 length: 15 amino acids. The CDR3 is CASSRQGAWTGELFF. The DNA for the CDR3 is TGTGCCAGCAGCCGCCAGGGGGCGTGGACCGGGGAGCTGTTTTTT.

The CDR3 nucleotides are TGTGCCACCAGCCCGACAGGCTATGATACGCAGTATTTT. This gives the protein CATSPTGYDTQYF. This rearrangement joins TRBV15 to TRBJ2-3; the D gene is possibly TRBD1 (6 bases). Germline CDR1 LNHNV, CDR2 YYDKDF (reference sequence). The CDR3 runs to 13 residues. The germline V and J ends were trimmed by 5 bases and 6 bases, with 12 bases remaining between them. Full variable domain (missing parts from reference TRBV15 and TRBJ2-3): DAMVIQNPRYQVTQFGKPVTLSCSQTLNHNVMYWYQQKSSQAPKLLFHYYDKDFNNEADTPDNFQSRRPNTSFCFLDIRSPGLGDTAMYLCATSPTGYDTQYFGPGTRLTVL.

In this sample, this clonotype turned up many times. The chain has TRBV18 and TRBJ2-1, with D maybe TRBD2 (5 bases). This CDR3 region has 15 residues. V gave up 3 bases and J gave up 5 bases, with 14 bases separating them. CDR1 is KGHSH, CDR2 LQKENI, per germline. This CDR3 reads CASSPEGARNNEQFF. In DNA, the CDR3 is TGTGCCAGCTCACCCGAGGGTGCCCGGAACAATGAGCAGTTCTTC.

This clonotype was observed many times. The CDR3 region has the DNA TGTGCCAGCAGTTTAGAGCCAGCCTACGAGCAGTACTTC. Amino acids: CASSLEPAYEQYF. This chain links TRBV12-3 or TRBV12-4 with TRBJ2-7; D call uncertain. The CDR3 is made up of 13 amino acids. Trimming took 1 base from V and 2 from J, leaving 6 bases between them.

This clonotype was recorded a few times. The V and J genes are TRBV20-1 and TRBJ2-2; 7 positions agree with TRBD2. The germline V gene encodes CDR1 DFQATT and CDR2 SNEGSKA (reference sequence). The J segment lost 4 bases and the V segment lost 0 bases, leaving 8 bases of the junction unmatched. The CDR3 extends over 16 amino acids. The CDR3 protein is CSAREGGSDSTGELFF. CDR3 DNA sequence: TGCAGTGCTAGAGAAGGCGGGAGTGATAGCACCGGGGAGCTGTTTTTT.

The CDR3 DNA sequence: TGTGCCTGGAGTGTACTACTAGCGGGGAAAACAGATACGCAGTATTTT. It is translated as CAWSVLLAGKTDTQYF. The V call is TRBV30, the J call TRBJ2-3; TRBD2 agrees at 10 bases. V lost 0 bases to trimming and J lost 3 bases; unmatched junction nucleotides: 6. Germline V CDR1 and CDR2: GTSNPN, SVGIG (reference sequence). This CDR3 has 16 amino acids.

This clonotype was seen more than once but under ten times. The chain recombines TRBV29-1 with TRBJ2-6; D could derive from TRBD1 or TRBD2 (5 bases each). Germline V gives CDR1 SQVTM, CDR2 ANQGSEA. V was clipped by 4 bases and J by 0 bases, with 19 bases between them. There are 18 residues in the CDR3. CDR3 residues: CSVALGAPPISGANVLTF. The CDR3 DNA follows: TGCAGCGTTGCCCTCGGGGCGCCTCCCATCTCTGGGGCCAACGTCCTGACTTTC. Drawing the rest from reference TRBV29-1 and TRBJ2-6, the complete variable domain is SAVISQKPSRDICQRGTSLTIQCQVDSQVTMMFWYRQQPGQSLTLIATANQGSEATYESGFVIDKFPISRPNLTFSTLTVSNMSPEDSSIYLCSVALGAPPISGANVLTFGAGSRLTVL.

This clonotype was seen at least ten times. The genes are TRBV20-1 and TRBJ2-1, with TRBD2 matching over 13 bases. The V segment lost 4 bases and the J segment 4 bases; nucleotides outside the gene matches: 10. Germline V gene lookup returns CDR1 DFQATT and CDR2 SNEGSKA (reference sequence). The CDR3 length is 17 residues. The CDR3 region has the DNA TGCAGTGCTACAGGACTAGCGGGAGTTTTAAGTTACAATGAGCAGTTCTTC. Translated, it gives CSATGLAGVLSYNEQFF.

In this sample, this clonotype turned up many times. One end of the junction does not line up with germline, which may come from a read error. The rearrangement joins TRBV9 to TRBJ2-7; tentatively, D is TRBD1 (6 bases). The V gene's germline CDR1 is SGDLS and CDR2 YYNGEE. This CDR3 is 17 amino acids long. Here the CDR3 DNA reads TGTGCCAGCAGCCCCCGTCGGACACAGGGATGGTCCTCCGAGCAGTACTTC. This sequence encodes CASSPRRTQGWSSEQYF.

The gene calls are TRBV2 and TRBJ1-1, with no clear D. The CDR3 contains 13 residues. V lost 6 bases, J lost 2 bases, and 10 bases lay in between. The germline gives CDR1 SNHLY, CDR2 FYNNEI. CDR3 bases: TGTGCCAGCAGCTTGCAACGTAACACTGAAGCTTTCTTT. Protein product: CASSLQRNTEAFF. Full variable domain (missing parts from reference TRBV2 and TRBJ1-1): EPEVTQTPSHQVTQMGQEVILRCVPISNHLYFYWYRQILGQKVEFLVSFYNNEISEKSEIFDDQFSVERPDGSNFTLKIRSTKLEDSAMYFCASSLQRNTEAFFGQGTRLTVV.

V gene TRBV11-1 combines with J gene TRBJ2-1, with 10 bases identical to TRBD2. Germline loops: CDR1 SGHAT, CDR2 FQDESV (reference sequence). The V segment lost 4 bases and the J segment 5 bases; nucleotides outside the gene matches: 5. The CDR3 is made up of 15 amino acids. The CDR3, as DNA: TGTGCCAGCAGCTCCTTAGCGGGAGGCAACAATGAGCAGTTCTTC. This codes for CASSSLAGGNNEQFF.

This clonotype was picked up many times. V is TRBV6-2 or TRBV6-3 and J is TRBJ1-2; TRBD1 aligns across 10 bases. The V gene end was trimmed by 3 bases and the J gene end by 8 bases; junction bases not matched to a gene: 3. The CDR3 totals 13 residues. Germline assignment: CDR1 MNHEY and CDR2 SVGEGT. In nucleotides, the CDR3 is TGTGCCAGCAGTTATTTGACAGGGGGCGGCTACACCTTC. It yields the protein CASSYLTGGGYTF.

This clonotype has a handful of counts. This sequence joins TRBV29-1 and TRBJ2-7; D gene unclear. This CDR3 spans 13 amino acids. V was trimmed by 7 bases and J by 0 bases, leaving 13 bases between them. Germline lookup yields CDR1 SQVTM and CDR2 ANQGSEA. CDR3 coding DNA: TGCAGCGGAAAAGACCCCCGCTCCTACGAGCAGTACTTC. It specifies CSGKDPRSYEQYF.

This clonotype was observed many times. The chain carries TRBV7-9 and TRBJ2-3; TRBD2 matches 15 bases. Germline V gives CDR1 SEHNR, CDR2 FQNEAQ (reference sequence). This CDR3 has 17 residues. The junction had 6 bases not matched to a gene; V was cut back by 5 bases and J by 3 bases. The CDR3 here is CASSPGLAGGPTDTQYF. CDR3 bases: TGTGCCAGCAGCCCAGGACTAGCGGGAGGGCCGACAGATACGCAGTATTTT.